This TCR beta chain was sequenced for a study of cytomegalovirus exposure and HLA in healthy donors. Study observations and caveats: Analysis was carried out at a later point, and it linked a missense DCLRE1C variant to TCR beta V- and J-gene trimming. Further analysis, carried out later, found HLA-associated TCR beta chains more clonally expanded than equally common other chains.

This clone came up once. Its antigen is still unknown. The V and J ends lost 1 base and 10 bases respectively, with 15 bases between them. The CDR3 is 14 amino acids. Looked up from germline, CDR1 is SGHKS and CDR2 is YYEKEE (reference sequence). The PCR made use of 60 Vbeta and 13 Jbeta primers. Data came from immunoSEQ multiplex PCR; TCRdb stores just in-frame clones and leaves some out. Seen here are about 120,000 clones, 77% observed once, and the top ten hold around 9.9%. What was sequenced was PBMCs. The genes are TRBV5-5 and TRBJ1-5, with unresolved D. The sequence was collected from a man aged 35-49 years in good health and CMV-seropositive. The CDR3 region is CASSLSVANSPQHF. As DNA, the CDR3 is TGTGCCAGCAGCTTGTCTGTTGCCAACTCTCCCCAGCATTTT.